A selection of T cell receptor beta chains follows, all from one sample in a study of cytomegalovirus exposure and HLA in healthy donors. Produced via immunoSEQ multiplex PCR; TCRdb's table is partial and in-frame only. The data show approximately 150,000 clones, with around four fifths seen just once and 3% to 3.5% held by the top ten. The sample comprised PBMCs. The source is a male donor in good health and CMV-seronegative. Both conserved end residues are part of each CDR3. D genes are given only for firm matches. Size values are once, few and many counts, or a class for expanded clones, and some rows have none.

v_call	clone_size	d_call	j_call	cdr3_nt	cdr3_aa
TRBV11-1	-	-	TRBJ2-7	TGTGCCAGCAGCTTAACCAGTTCCTCCTACGAGCAGTACTTC	CASSLTSSSYEQYF
TRBV18	-	-	TRBJ1-3	TGTGCCAGCTCACCACCCGTACGGGCTGGAAACACCATATATTTT	CASSPPVRAGNTIYF
TRBV6-5	once	TRBD2	TRBJ2-5	TGTGCCAGCAGTTACGCGACTAGCGGGGAGACCCAGTACTTC	CASSYATSGETQYF
TRBV7-9	-	-	TRBJ1-5	TGTTCCAGCAGCGCTATTAACGAGCCCCAGCATTTT	CSSSAINEPQHF
TRBV7-9	few	TRBD2	TRBJ2-5	TGTGCCAGCAGCTTAGGACTAGCGGCCCCCCAAGAGACCCAGTACTTC	CASSLGLAAPQETQYF
TRBV7-9	-	TRBD1	TRBJ2-7	TGTGCCAGCAGCTTTGCCGCGACAGGGGGCTACGAGCAGTACTTC	CASSFAATGGYEQYF
TRBV6-5	-	-	TRBJ1-1	TGTGCCAGCAGTTACACACGGGTTACTGAAGCTTTCTTT	CASSYTRVTEAFF
TRBV27	once	-	TRBJ1-6	TGTGCCAGCAGTCCTTGGGGGGAGTATTCACCCCTCCACTTT	CASSPWGEYSPLHF
TRBV28	-	TRBD1	TRBJ2-2	TGTGCCAGCAGTTCCAAGGACAGGATCACCGGGGAGCTGTTTTTT	CASSSKDRITGELFF
TRBV25-1	-	TRBD1	TRBJ2-7	TGTGCCAGCAGTGAATCTCATTCTCCCGGGACAGAGAACTACGAGCAGTACTTC	CASSESHSPGTENYEQYF
TRBV18	-	-	TRBJ2-3	TGTGCCAGCTCACCGGAACGCAGGGGTACGCAGTATTTT	CASSPERRGTQYF
TRBV6-6	few	-	TRBJ2-2	TGTGCCAGCATCGCCAGATCGAACACCGGGGAGCTGTTTTTT	CASIARSNTGELFF
TRBV28	-	-	TRBJ2-2	TGTGCCAGCAGTTCCCTCGACACCGGGGAGCTGTTTTTT	CASSSLDTGELFF
TRBV11-1	few	TRBD1	TRBJ1-1	TGTGCCAGCAGCTTAGCCCCGGGACAGGGGAACACTGAAGCTTTCTTT	CASSLAPGQGNTEAFF
TRBV7-9	-	TRBD1	TRBJ2-5	TGTGCCAGCAGCTTCGGGACAGGGGGTAGTAGGGAGACCCAGTACTTC	CASSFGTGGSRETQYF
TRBV4-2	few	TRBD1	TRBJ1-2	TGTGCCAGCAGCCAATTCGTCCAGGGGGAAGCATCTAACTATGGCTACACCTTC	CASSQFVQGEASNYGYTF
TRBV27	few	-	TRBJ1-1	TGTGCCAGCAGTTTATCTGCAGGGATGGTTACTGAAGCTTTCTTT	CASSLSAGMVTEAFF
TRBV9	-	TRBD2	TRBJ2-2	TGTGCCAGCAGCGTATACCCCAGGGTAGCGGGAGAGAACGGGGAGCTGTTTTTT	CASSVYPRVAGENGELFF
TRBV7-2	-	-	TRBJ2-7	TGTGCCAGCAGCTTAGCGTTTACAGGACAAACCTACGAGCAGTACTTC	CASSLAFTGQTYEQYF
TRBV7-2	-	TRBD2	TRBJ2-7	TGTGCCAGCAGCTCTAAAAGCGGGAGGGCCGTTTGGTACGAGCAGTACTTC	CASSSKSGRAVWYEQYF
TRBV7-9	-	-	TRBJ1-2	TGTGCCAGCAGCTTATCCCCCAGGGGCAGTGGCTACACCTTC	CASSLSPRGSGYTF
TRBV7-9	-	-	TRBJ2-7	TGTGCCAGCAGTGGGGGCCCCCACTCCTACGAGCAGTACTTC	CASSGGPHSYEQYF
TRBV5-1	-	-	TRBJ2-7	TGCGCCAGCAGCTTGGGCCCCGGGGAGGAGCAGTACTTC	CASSLGPGEEQYF
TRBV6-5	-	TRBD1	TRBJ2-7	TGTGCCAGCAGTCCGGGACAGGGGACCTACGAGCAGTACTTC	CASSPGQGTYEQYF
TRBV28	-	TRBD1	TRBJ2-7	TGTGCCAGCAGTTTCCGGGACAGGGGCTACGAGCAGTACTTC	CASSFRDRGYEQYF
TRBV9	-	TRBD1	TRBJ2-5	TGTGCCAGCAGTAGACCGACAGGGCCGTTGTACCAAGAGACCCAGTACTTC	CASSRPTGPLYQETQYF
TRBV18	-	-	TRBJ2-7	TGTGCCAGCTCACCACAAGGGCTAGCTGGCACACTTCGGGCTTACGAGCAGTACTTC	CASSPQGLAGTLRAYEQYF
TRBV5-1	-	-	TRBJ1-5	TGCGCCAGCAGCTTGGACAGGGATCAGCCCCAGCATTTT	CASSLDRDQPQHF
TRBV27	once	-	TRBJ1-5	TGTGCCACCAGATCGGGGGGGCTCGGTCAGCCCCAGCATTTT	CATRSGGLGQPQHF
TRBV10-3	-	TRBD1	TRBJ1-3	TGTGCCATCGGGGGAACCGGGACAGGGAGTAACACCATATATTTT	CAIGGTGTGSNTIYF
TRBV15	few	TRBD1	TRBJ1-2	TGTGCCACCAGCAGAGATGAGACAGGGGTTGACTATGGCTACACCTTC	CATSRDETGVDYGYTF
TRBV7-9	-	TRBD1	TRBJ2-1	TGTTCCAGCAGCTTAGGGACAGGGAGGTACAATGAGCAGTTCTTC	CSSSLGTGRYNEQFF
TRBV19	-	-	TRBJ2-5	TGTGCCAGTAGTCTTACGGTGGTCGGGGAGACCCAGTACTTC	CASSLTVVGETQYF
TRBV28	-	-	TRBJ1-5	TGTGCCAGCAGTTTAGAGGGGGTTCGGGGCAATCAGCCCCAGCATTTT	CASSLEGVRGNQPQHF
TRBV29-1	few	TRBD2	TRBJ2-1	TGCAGCGAAAGACTAGCGGGACTCTACAATGAGCAGTTCTTC	CSERLAGLYNEQFF
TRBV4-2	-	-	TRBJ2-4	TGTGCCAGCAGCCAAGAGAACAGGGAGGGGGACATTCAGTACTTC	CASSQENREGDIQYF
TRBV18	-	-	TRBJ1-3	TGTGCCAGCTCACAACAACAGGATCCCGGAAACACCATATATTTT	CASSQQQDPGNTIYF
TRBV4-1	-	-	TRBJ1-2	TGCGCCAGCAGCCAAGACAGGGAAGGCTATGGCTACACCTTC	CASSQDREGYGYTF
TRBV25-1	-	-	TRBJ2-2	TGTGCCAGCAGTGGGCCGCAGACATTGAACACCGGGGAGCTGTTTTTT	CASSGPQTLNTGELFF
TRBV28	once	TRBD1	TRBJ2-5	TGTGCCAGCAGTTTATCCATAAACAGGGGCGGAGAGACCCAGTACTTC	CASSLSINRGGETQYF
TRBV27	-	-	TRBJ2-5	TGTGCCAGCAGTTTAGGGCTAAAAGAGACCCAGTACTTC	CASSLGLKETQYF
TRBV6-1	-	TRBD2	TRBJ2-7	TGTGCCAGCAGTGACTTTGGCGGGGGTGATTCCGAGCAGTACTTC	CASSDFGGGDSEQYF
TRBV4-1	few	TRBD1	TRBJ1-1	TGCGCCAGCAGTCTGGGGACAGACATGAACACTGAAGCTTTCTTT	CASSLGTDMNTEAFF
TRBV28	-	-	TRBJ1-1	TGTGCCAGCAGCCCTGGGCTGGTGGGCACTGAAGCTTTCTTT	CASSPGLVGTEAFF
TRBV6-5	-	-	TRBJ1-1	TGTGCCAGCAGCCCTGGCCCGATCTCTGAAGCTTTCTTT	CASSPGPISEAFF